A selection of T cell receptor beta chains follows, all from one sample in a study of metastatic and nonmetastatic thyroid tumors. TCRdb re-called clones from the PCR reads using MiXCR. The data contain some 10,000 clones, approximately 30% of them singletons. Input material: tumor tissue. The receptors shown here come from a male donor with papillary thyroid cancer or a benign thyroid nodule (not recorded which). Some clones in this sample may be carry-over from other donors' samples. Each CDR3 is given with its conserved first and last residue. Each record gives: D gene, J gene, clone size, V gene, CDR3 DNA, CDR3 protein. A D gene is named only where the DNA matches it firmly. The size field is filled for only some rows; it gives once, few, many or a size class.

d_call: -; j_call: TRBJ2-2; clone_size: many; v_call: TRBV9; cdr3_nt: TGTGCCAGCAGCGCCGAGAACACCGGGGAGCTGTTTTTT; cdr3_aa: CASSAENTGELFF
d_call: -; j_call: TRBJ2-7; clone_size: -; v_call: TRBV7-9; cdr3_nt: TGTGCCAGCAGCTTAGATCCCCCCGGGGCATACGAGCAGTACTTC; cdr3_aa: CASSLDPPGAYEQYF
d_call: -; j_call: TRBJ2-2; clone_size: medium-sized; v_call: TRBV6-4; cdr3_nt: TGTGCCAGCAGTGACTCATTCTATACCGGGGAGCTGTTTTTT; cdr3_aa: CASSDSFYTGELFF
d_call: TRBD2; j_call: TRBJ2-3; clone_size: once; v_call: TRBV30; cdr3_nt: TGTGCCTGGACTACTAGCGGACTATATACGCAGTATTTT; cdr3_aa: CAWTTSGLYTQYF
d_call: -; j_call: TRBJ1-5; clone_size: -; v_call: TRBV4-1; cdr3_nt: TGCGCCAGCAGCCAAGAGGGGCAGAGAAGTCAGCCCCAGCATTTT; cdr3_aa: CASSQEGQRSQPQHF
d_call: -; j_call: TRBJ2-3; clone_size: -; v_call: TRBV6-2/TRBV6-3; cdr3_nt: TGTGCCAGCAGTTACAGGGAGACAGATACGCAGTATTTT; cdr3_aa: CASSYRETDTQYF
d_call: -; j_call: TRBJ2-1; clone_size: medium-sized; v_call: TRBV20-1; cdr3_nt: TGCAGTGCTAGTATGCCCGGGAGAGGGGACAATGAGCAGTTCTTC; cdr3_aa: CSASMPGRGDNEQFF
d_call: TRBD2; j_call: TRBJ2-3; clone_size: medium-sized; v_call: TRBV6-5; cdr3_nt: TGTGCCAGCAGTTACATGGCGGGAGTACCCGATACGCAGTATTTT; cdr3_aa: CASSYMAGVPDTQYF
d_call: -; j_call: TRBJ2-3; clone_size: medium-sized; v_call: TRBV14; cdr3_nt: TGTGCCAGCAGCCAGGGGCTCACAGATACGCAGTATTTT; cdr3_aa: CASSQGLTDTQYF
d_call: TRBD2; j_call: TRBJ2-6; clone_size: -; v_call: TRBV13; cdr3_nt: TGTGCCAGCAGTTTAGGCCTCGCGGGAGGTCTTCCTGGTGCCAACGTCCTGACTTTC; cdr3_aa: CASSLGLAGGLPGANVLTF
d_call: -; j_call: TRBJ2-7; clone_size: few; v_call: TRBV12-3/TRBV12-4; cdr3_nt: TGTGCCAGCAGTTTTGGGCAGTCCTACGAGCAGTACTTC; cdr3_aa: CASSFGQSYEQYF
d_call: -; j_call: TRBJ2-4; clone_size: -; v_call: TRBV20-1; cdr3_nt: TGCAGTGCTAAAGCTGGAGGTCACATTCAGTACTTC; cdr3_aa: CSAKAGGHIQYF
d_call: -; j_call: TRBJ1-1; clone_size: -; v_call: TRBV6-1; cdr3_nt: TGTGCCAGCAGTGAAGCGCGTGTCAGCGAAGCTTTCTTT; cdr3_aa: CASSEARVSEAFF
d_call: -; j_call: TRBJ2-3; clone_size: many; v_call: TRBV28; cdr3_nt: TGTGCCAGCGGTCGGGGGACTAGCACAGATACGCAGTATTTT; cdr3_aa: CASGRGTSTDTQYF
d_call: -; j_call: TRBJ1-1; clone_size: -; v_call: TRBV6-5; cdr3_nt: TGTGCCAGCAGTTACTCTGGAGGGGATGAAGCTTTCTTT; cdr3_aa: CASSYSGGDEAFF
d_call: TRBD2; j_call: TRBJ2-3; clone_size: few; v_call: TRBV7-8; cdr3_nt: TGTGCCAGCAGCTTACCTAGACTAGCTACTAGCACAGATACGCAGTATTTT; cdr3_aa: CASSLPRLATSTDTQYF
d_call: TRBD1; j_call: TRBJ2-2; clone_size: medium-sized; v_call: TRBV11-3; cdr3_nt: TGTGCCAGCAGCTTACTAGGGGGCGCCACCGGGGAGCTGTTTTTT; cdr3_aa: CASSLLGGATGELFF
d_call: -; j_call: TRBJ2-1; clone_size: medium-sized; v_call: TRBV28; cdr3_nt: TGTGCCAGCAGTCGACTGGGTACCTACAATGAGCAGTTCTTC; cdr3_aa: CASSRLGTYNEQFF
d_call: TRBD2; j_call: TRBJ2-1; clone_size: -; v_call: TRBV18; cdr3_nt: TGTGCCAGCTCACCCGCTAGCGGCGAGCAGTTCTTC; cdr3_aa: CASSPASGEQFF
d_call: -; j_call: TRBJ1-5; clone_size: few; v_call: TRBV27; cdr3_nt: TGTGCCAGCCGCCCTGGGGAACGGAATCAGCCCCAGCATTTT; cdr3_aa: CASRPGERNQPQHF
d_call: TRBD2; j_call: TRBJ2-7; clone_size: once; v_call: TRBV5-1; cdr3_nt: TGCGCCAGCAGCTGGACTCTAGCGGGAGAGGGCTACGAGCAGTACTTC; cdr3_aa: CASSWTLAGEGYEQYF
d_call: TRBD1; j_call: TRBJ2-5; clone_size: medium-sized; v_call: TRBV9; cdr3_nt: TGTGCCAGCGGAGGCCCTCCAGGGGGCGGAGAGACCCAGTACTTC; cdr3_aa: CASGGPPGGGETQYF